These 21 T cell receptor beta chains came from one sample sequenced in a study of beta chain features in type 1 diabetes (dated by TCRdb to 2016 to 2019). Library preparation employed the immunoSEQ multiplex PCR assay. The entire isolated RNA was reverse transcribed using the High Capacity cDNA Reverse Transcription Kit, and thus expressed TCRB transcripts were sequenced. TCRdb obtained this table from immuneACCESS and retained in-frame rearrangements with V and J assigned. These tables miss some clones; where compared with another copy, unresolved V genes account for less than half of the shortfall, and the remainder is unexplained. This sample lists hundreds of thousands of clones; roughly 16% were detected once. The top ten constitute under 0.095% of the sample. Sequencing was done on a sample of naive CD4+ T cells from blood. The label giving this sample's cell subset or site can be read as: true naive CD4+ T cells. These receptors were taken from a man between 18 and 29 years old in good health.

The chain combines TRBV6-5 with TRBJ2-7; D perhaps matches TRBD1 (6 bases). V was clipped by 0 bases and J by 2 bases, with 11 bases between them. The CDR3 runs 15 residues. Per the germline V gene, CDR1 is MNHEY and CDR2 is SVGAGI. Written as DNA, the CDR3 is TGTGCCAGCAGTTACTCGATCAGGGGCACCTACGAGCAGTACTTC. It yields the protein CASSYSIRGTYEQYF.

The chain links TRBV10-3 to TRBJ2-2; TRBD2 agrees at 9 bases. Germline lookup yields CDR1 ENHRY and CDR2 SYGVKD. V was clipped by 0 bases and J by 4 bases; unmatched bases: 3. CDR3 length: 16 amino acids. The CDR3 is CAISESSGSITGELFF. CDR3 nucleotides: TGTGCCATCAGTGAGTCTAGCGGGAGTATCACCGGGGAGCTGTTTTTT.

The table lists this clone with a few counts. CDR3 in amino acids: CASSLQDRSQTQYF. CDR3 DNA: TGTGCCAGCAGCTTACAGGACAGATCCCAGACCCAGTACTTC. The rearrangement joins TRBV5-4 to TRBJ2-5; possible D gene TRBD1, 6 bases. V was trimmed by 2 bases and J by 6 bases, leaving 14 bases between them. The CDR3 is made up of 14 amino acids. Germline V gene data show CDR1 as SGHNT and CDR2 as YYREEE (reference sequence). Full variable domain (missing parts from reference TRBV5-4 and TRBJ2-5): ETGVTQSPTHLIKTRGQQVTLRCSSQSGHNTVSWYQQALGQGPQFIFQYYREEENGRGNFPPRFSGLQFPNYSSELNVNALELDDSALYLCASSLQDRSQTQYFGPGTRLLVL.

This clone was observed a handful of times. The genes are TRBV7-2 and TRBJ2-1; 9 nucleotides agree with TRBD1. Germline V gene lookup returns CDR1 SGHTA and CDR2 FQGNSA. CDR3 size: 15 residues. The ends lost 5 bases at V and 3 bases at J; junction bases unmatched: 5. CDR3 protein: CASSGQGLLYNEQFF. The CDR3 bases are TGTGCCAGCAGCGGACAGGGGTTACTCTACAATGAGCAGTTCTTC.

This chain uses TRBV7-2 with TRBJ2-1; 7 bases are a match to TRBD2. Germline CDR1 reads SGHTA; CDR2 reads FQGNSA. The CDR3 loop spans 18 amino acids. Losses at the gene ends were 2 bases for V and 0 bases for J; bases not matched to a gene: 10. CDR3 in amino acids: CASSLPPLAPSSYNEQFF. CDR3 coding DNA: TGTGCCAGCAGCTTACCGCCACTAGCGCCCAGCTCCTACAATGAGCAGTTCTTC.

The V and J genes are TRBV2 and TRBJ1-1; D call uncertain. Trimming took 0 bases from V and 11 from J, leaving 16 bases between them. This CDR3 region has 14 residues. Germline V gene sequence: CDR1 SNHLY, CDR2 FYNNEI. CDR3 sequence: CASSEALIGVPAFF. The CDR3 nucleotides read TGTGCCAGCAGTGAAGCGCTGATCGGGGTTCCGGCTTTCTTT.

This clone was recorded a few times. The CDR3 spells CASSVGKGDYNSPLHF. The CDR3, as DNA: TGTGCCAGCAGCGTAGGTAAAGGAGACTATAATTCACCCCTCCACTTT. The chain joins TRBV9 to TRBJ1-6; D not resolved. The CDR3 extends over 16 amino acids. Germline CDR1 is SGDLS and CDR2 is YYNGEE. V lost 0 bases to trimming and J lost 3 bases, with 10 bases between them. The full variable domain, with the rest looked up from reference TRBV9 and TRBJ1-6, is DSGVTQTPKHLITATGQRVTLRCSPRSGDLSVYWYQQSLDQGLQFLIQYYNGEERAKGNILERFSAQQFPDLHSELNLSSLELGDSALYFCASSVGKGDYNSPLHFGNGTRLTVT.

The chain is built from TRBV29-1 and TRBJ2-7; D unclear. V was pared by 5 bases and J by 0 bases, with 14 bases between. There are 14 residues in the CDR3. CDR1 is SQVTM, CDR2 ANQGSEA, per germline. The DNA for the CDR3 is TGCAGCGTTCTCTATGTTGGAAGCTCCTACGAGCAGTACTTC. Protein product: CSVLYVGSSYEQYF.

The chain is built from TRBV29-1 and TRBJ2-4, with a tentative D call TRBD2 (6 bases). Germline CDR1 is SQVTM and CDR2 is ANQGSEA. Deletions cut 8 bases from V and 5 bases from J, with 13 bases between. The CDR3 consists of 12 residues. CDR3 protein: CSSGDGENIQYF. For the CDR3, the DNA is TGCAGCTCGGGGGACGGAGAAAACATTCAGTACTTC.

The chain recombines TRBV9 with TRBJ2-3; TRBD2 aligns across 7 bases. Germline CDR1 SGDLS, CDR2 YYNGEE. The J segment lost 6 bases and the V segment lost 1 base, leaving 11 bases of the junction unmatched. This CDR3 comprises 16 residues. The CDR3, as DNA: TGTGCCAGCAGCGTATATAGCCGGGGGGAGGTGGATACGCAGTATTTT. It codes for CASSVYSRGEVDTQYF.

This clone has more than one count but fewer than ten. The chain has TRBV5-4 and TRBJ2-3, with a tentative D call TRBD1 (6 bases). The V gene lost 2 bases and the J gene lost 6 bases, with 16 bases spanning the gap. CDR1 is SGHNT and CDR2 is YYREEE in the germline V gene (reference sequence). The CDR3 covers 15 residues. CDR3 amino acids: CASSFGSGVSDTQYF. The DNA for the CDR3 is TGTGCCAGCAGCTTCGGCTCAGGGGTTTCGGATACGCAGTATTTT.

As DNA, the CDR3 is TGTGCTCCTCATAGGATGGGACCCCGAAAGCCCCAGCATTTT. Its protein product is CAPHRMGPRKPQHF. The V call is TRBV12-5, the J call TRBJ1-5, with D possibly being TRBD1 (5 bases). The CDR3 totals 14 residues. CDR1 LGHNT and CDR2 FRNRAP come from the germline V gene. Trimming pared 11 bases from V and 8 bases from J, leaving 22 bases between.

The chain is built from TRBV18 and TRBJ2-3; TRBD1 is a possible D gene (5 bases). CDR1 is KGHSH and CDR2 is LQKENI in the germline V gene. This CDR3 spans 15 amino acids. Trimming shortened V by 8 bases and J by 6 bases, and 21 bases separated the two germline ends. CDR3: CASNTRADRHDTQYF. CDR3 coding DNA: TGTGCCAGCAACACCAGGGCGGATAGGCATGATACGCAGTATTTT.

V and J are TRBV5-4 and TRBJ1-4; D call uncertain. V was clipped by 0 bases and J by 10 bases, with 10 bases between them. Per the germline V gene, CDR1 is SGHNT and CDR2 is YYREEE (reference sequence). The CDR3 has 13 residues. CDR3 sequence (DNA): TGTGCCAGCAGCTTGGGGACGGTGGCAAAACTGTTTTTT. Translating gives CASSLGTVAKLFF.

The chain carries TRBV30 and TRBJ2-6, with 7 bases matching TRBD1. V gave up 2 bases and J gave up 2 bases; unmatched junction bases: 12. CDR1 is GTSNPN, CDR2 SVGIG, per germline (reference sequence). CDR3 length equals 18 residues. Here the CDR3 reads CAWSPLGTVLTGANVLTF. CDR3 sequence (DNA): TGTGCCTGGAGTCCCCTCGGGACAGTTCTTACTGGGGCCAACGTCCTGACTTTC.

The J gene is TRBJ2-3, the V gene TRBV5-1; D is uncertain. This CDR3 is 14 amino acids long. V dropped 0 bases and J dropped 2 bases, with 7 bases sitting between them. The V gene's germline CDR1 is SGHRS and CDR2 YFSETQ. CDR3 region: CASSLVPDTDTQYF. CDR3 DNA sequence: TGCGCCAGCAGCTTGGTGCCAGACACAGATACGCAGTATTTT.

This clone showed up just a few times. The CDR3 DNA reads TGTGCCAGCAGCAATCTTGTCGGGGCAGCCAAAAACATTCAGTACTTC. It is translated as CASSNLVGAAKNIQYF. This sequence joins TRBV21-1 and TRBJ2-4. TRBV21-1 represents a pseudogene. There are 16 residues in the CDR3.

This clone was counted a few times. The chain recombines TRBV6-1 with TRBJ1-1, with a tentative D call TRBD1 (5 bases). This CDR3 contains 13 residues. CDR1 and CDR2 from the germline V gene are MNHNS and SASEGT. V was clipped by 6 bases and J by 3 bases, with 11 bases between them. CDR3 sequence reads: CASSDSVDTEAFF. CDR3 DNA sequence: TGTGCCAGCAGCGACAGTGTGGACACTGAAGCTTTCTTT.

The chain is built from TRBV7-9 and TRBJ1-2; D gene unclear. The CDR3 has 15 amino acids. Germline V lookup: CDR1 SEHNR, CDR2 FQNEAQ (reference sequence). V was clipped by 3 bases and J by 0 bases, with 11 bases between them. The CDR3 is CASSFGPTANYGYTF. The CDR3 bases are TGTGCCAGCAGCTTTGGGCCTACGGCTAACTATGGCTACACCTTC.

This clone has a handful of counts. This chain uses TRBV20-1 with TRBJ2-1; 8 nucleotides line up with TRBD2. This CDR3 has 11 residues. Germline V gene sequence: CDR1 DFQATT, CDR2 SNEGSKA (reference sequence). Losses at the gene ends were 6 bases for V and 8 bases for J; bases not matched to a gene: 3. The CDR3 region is CSAGRGDEQFF. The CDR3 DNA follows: TGCAGTGCCGGGAGGGGGGATGAGCAGTTCTTC.

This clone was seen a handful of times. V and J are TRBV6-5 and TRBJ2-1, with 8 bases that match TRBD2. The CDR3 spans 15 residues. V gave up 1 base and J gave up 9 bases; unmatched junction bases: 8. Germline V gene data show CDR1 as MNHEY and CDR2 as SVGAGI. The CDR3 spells CASSYFGRAGSEQFF. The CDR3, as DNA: TGTGCCAGCAGTTACTTCGGGAGGGCAGGGAGTGAGCAGTTCTTC.